These 2 T cell receptor beta chains originate from one sample sequenced in a study of T cell responses to AZD1222 COVID-19 vaccine (dated by TCRdb to about 2021). The protocol used for the library was the immunoSEQ multiplex PCR assay. TCRdb limited this immuneACCESS table to in-frame rearrangements with V and J called. A share of clones is missing; checked studies link under half to unresolved V genes, and the rest is unexplained. The sample table contains roughly 100,000 clones; only one count was recorded for 70% to 90% of them. The ten most abundant clones make up less than 6% of the sample. Explained via the paper, the time point label denotes: baseline before first vaccination. Sequencing used peripheral blood, obtained on day 0 of AZD1222 vaccination. Receptor source: an adult in good health.

V is TRBV27 and J is TRBJ1-1; 8 bases map to TRBD1. Germline CDR1 is MNHEY and CDR2 is SMNVEV (reference sequence). This CDR3 region has 13 residues. The V segment lost 5 bases and the J segment 11 bases; nucleotides outside the gene matches: 10. CDR3 amino acids: CASSPRDRSLAFF. CDR3 sequence (DNA): TGTGCCAGCAGTCCCCGGGACAGGTCCTTGGCTTTCTTT.

The chain combines TRBV20-1 with TRBJ1-1, with no clear D. Germline-derived CDR1 and CDR2 are DFQATT and SNEGSKA (reference sequence). The CDR3 length is 15 residues. V was trimmed by 3 bases and J by 0 bases, leaving 14 bases between them. This CDR3 is CSASPRTAMNTEAFF. DNA of the CDR3: TGCAGTGCTAGTCCCAGGACGGCAATGAACACTGAAGCTTTCTTT.